This TCR beta chain was obtained from a study of T cells in Graves' hyperthyroidism and ophthalmopathy. Study in general: The blood sample was taken at first diagnosis, before treatment began.

Stable disease denoted Graves' hyperthyroidism without ophthalmopathy progression within 18 months. Findings of the study overall: Blood shared most expanded thyroid clonotypes above 0.001.

TCR beta CDR3 regions were amplified from RNA transcripts. A set of HTBI primers served as the primers for a first-round RT-PCR of the TCR CDR3. TCRdb re-analysed the multiplex PCR reads in MiXCR, keeping a single row per CDR3 protein. Among some 500,000 distinct CDR3 sequences listed, 13% to 15% were seen once. This clonotype was detected ten times or more. As yet, its antigen is unknown. The sequencing sample was made of blood. This receptor was identified in a woman aged 18-30 years with Graves' hyperthyroidism.

The CDR3: CASRGQYDYRPTSGIPQETQYF. As DNA, the CDR3 is TGTGCCAGCAGAGGACAGTATGATTATCGGCCGACTAGCGGGATTCCCCAAGAGACCCAGTACTTC. This chain uses TRBV27 with TRBJ2-5; 11 positions agree with TRBD2. The germline gives CDR1 MNHEY, CDR2 SMNVEV (reference sequence). The CDR3 has 22 residues. The V and J ends lost 6 bases and 1 base, in that order; junction bases with no gene match: 25.